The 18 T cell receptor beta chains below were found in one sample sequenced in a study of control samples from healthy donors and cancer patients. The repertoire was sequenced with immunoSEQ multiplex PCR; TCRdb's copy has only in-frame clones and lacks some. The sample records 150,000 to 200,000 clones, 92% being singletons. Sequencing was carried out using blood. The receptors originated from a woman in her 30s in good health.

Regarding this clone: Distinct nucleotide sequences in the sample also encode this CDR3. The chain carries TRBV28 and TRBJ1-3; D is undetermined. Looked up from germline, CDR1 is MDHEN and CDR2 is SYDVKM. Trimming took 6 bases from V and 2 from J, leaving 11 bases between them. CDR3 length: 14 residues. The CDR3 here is CASSPGGTGNTIYF. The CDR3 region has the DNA TGTGCCAGCAGCCCCGGTGGTACTGGAAACACCATATATTTT.

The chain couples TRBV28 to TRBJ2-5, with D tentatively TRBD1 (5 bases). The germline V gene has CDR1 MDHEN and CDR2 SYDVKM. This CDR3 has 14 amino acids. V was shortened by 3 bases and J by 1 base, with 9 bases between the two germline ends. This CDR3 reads CASSLNRPQETQYF. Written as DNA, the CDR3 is TGTGCCAGCAGTTTGAACAGGCCCCAAGAGACCCAGTACTTC.

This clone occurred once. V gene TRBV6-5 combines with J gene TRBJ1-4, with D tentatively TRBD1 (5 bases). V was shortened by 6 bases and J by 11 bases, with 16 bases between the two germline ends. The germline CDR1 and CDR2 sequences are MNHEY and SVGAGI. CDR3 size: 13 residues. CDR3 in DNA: TGTGCCAGCAGCCGATTCCGGGACGGGAAACTGTTTTTT. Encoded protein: CASSRFRDGKLFF.

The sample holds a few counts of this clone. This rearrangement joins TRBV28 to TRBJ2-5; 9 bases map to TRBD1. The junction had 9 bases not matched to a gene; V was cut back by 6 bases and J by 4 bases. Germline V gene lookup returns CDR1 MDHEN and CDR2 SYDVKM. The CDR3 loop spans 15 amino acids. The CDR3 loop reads CASSSYWTGVETQYF. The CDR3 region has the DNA TGTGCCAGCAGCTCCTACTGGACAGGGGTAGAGACCCAGTACTTC.

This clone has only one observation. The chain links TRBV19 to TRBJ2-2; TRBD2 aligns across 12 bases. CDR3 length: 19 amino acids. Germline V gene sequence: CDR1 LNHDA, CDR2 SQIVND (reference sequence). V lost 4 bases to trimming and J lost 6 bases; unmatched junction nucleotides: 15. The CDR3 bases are TGTGCCAGTAGTACGCCCTACTTCAGACTAGCGGGAGTCCCCGGGGAGCTGTTTTTT. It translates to CASSTPYFRLAGVPGELFF.

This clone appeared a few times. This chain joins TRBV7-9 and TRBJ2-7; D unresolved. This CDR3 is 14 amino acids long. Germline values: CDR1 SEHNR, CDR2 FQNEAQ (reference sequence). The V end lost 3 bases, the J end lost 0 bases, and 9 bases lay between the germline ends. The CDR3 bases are TGTGCCAGCAGCTTCCTGACTCGCTCCTACGAGCAGTACTTC. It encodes CASSFLTRSYEQYF.

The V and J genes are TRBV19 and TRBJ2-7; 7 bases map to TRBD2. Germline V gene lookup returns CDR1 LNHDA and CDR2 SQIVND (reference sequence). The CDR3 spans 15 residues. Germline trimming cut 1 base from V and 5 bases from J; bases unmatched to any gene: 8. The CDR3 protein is CASSIGGGRPNEQYF. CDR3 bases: TGTGCCAGTAGTATAGGAGGCGGGAGACCAAACGAGCAGTACTTC.

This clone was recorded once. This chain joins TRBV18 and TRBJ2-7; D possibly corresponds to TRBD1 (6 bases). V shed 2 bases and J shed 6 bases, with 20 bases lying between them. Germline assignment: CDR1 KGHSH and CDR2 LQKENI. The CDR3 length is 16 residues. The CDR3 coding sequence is TGTGCCAGCTCACCAAAGACAGGAACCCCACCGGGCGAGCAGTACTTC. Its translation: CASSPKTGTPPGEQYF.

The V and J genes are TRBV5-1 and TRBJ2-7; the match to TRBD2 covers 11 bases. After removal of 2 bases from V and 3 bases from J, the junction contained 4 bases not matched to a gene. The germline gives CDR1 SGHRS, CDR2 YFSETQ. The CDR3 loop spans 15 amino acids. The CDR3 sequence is CASSFSGGGIYEQYF. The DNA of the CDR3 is TGCGCCAGCAGCTTTAGCGGGGGGGGCATCTACGAGCAGTACTTC.

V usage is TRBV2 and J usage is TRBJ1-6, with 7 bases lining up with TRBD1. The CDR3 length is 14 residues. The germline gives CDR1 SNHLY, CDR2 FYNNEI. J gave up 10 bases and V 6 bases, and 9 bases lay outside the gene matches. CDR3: CASSAGQLRSPLHF. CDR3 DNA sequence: TGTGCCAGCAGCGCGGGACAGCTTAGGTCACCCCTCCACTTT.

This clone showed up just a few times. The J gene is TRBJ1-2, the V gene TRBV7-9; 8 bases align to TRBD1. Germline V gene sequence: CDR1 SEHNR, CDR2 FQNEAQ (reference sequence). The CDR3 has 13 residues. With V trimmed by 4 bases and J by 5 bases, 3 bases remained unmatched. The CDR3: CASSSQGVYGYTF. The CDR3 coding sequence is TGTGCCAGCAGCTCACAGGGGGTTTATGGCTACACCTTC. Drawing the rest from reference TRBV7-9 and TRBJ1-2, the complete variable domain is DTGVSQNPRHKITKRGQNVTFRCDPISEHNRLYWYRQTLGQGPEFLTYFQNEAQLEKSRLLSDRFSAERPKGSFSTLEIQRTEQGDSAMYLCASSSQGVYGYTFGSGTRLTVV.

CDR3 sequence: CASSHIAVSSYNEQFF. For the CDR3, the DNA is TGTGCCAGCAGCCACATAGCGGTCAGCTCCTACAATGAGCAGTTCTTC. The chain employs TRBV5-4 and TRBJ2-1; TRBD2 is a possible D gene (6 bases). Per the germline V gene, CDR1 is SGHNT and CDR2 is YYREEE (reference sequence). Trimming took 4 bases from V and 0 from J, leaving 14 bases between them. The CDR3 is made up of 16 amino acids. Full variable domain (missing parts from reference TRBV5-4 and TRBJ2-1): ETGVTQSPTHLIKTRGQQVTLRCSSQSGHNTVSWYQQALGQGPQFIFQYYREEENGRGNFPPRFSGLQFPNYSSELNVNALELDDSALYLCASSHIAVSSYNEQFFGPGTRLTVL.

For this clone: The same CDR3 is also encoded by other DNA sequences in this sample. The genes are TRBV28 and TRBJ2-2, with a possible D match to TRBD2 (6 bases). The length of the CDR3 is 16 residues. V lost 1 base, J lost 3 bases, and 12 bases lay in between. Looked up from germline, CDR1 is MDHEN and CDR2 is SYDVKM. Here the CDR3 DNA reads TGTGCCAGCAGTTTATCTGGGAGGCGCGACACCGGGGAGCTGTTTTTT. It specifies CASSLSGRRDTGELFF.

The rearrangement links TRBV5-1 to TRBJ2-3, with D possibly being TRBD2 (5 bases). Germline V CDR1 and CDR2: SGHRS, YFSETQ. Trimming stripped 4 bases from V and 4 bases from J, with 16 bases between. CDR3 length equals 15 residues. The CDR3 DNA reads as TGCGCCAGCAGCCTCCGGGATACTATCGCAGATACGCAGTATTTT. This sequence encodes CASSLRDTIADTQYF.

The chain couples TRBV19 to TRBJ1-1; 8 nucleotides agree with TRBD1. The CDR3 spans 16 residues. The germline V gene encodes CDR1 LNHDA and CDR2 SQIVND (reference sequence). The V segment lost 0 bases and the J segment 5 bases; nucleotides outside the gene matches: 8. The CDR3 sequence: CASSIDLDRGGTEAFF. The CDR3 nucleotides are TGTGCCAGTAGTATAGACCTTGACAGGGGTGGAACTGAAGCTTTCTTT.

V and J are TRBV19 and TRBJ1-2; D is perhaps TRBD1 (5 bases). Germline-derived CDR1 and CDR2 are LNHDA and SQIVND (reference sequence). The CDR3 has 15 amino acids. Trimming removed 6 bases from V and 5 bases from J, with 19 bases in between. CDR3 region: CASRPRQPGGYGYTF. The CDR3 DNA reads TGTGCCAGTAGGCCCCGACAGCCTGGGGGGTATGGCTACACCTTC.

The CDR3 nucleotides are TGTGCCAGCAGTTCAGGGCTAAGCTCCTACGAGCAGTACTTC. Its protein is CASSSGLSSYEQYF. This rearrangement joins TRBV28 to TRBJ2-7; TRBD1 is a possible D gene (5 bases). Deletions cut 4 bases from V and 0 bases from J, with 10 bases between. Per germline, CDR1 MDHEN and CDR2 SYDVKM. CDR3 length: 14 residues.

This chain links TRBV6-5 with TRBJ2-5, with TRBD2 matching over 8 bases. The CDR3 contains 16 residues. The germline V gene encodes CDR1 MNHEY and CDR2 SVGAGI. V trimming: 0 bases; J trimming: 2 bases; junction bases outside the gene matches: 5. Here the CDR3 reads CASSYSRSGGQETQYF. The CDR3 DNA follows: TGTGCCAGCAGTTACTCGAGGAGCGGGGGACAAGAGACCCAGTACTTC.